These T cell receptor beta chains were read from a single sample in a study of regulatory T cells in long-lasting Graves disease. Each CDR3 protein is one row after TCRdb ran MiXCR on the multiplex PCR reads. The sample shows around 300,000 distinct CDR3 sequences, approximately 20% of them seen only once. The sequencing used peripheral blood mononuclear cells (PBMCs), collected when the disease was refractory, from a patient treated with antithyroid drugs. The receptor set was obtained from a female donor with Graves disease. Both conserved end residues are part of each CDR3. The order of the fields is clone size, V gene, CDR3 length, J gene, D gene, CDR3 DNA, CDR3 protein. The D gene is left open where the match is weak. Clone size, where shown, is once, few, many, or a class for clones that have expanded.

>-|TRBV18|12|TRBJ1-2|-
TGTGCCAGCTCACCACTTGTGGCAGGCTACACCTTC
CASSPLVAGYTF
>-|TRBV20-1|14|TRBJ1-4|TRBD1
TGCAGTGCTGGGGGACAGGCAACTAATGAAAAACTGTTTTTT
CSAGGQATNEKLFF
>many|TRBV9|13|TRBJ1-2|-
TGTGCCAGCAGCGTAGGGACGTACTATGGCTACACCTTC
CASSVGTYYGYTF
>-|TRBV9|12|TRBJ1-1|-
TGTGCCAGCAGCACTTTGAACACTGAAGCTTTCTTT
CASSTLNTEAFF
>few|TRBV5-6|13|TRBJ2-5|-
TGTGCCAGCAACTTGGAATCAGAAGAGACCCAGTACTTC
CASNLESEETQYF
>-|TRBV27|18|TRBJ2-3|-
TGTGCCAGCAGTTCGATGGGGAGCAATAGCGGACTCACAGATACGCAGTATTTT
CASSSMGSNSGLTDTQYF
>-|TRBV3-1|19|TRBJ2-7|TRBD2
TGTGCCAGCAGCCAAGATCATCTCGGAGTAGCGGGAGCAGAGGGAGAGCAGTACTTC
CASSQDHLGVAGAEGEQYF
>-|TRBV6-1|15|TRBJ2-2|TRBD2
TGTGCCAGCAGCTCCGGGACTAGCGGGAACGGGGAGCTGTTTTTT
CASSSGTSGNGELFF
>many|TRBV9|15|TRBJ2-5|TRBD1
TGTGCCAGCAGCGTAGGGGACAGGGCACAAGAGACCCAGTACTTC
CASSVGDRAQETQYF
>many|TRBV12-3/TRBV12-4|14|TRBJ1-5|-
TGTGCCAGCAGTACGCAGGGACCCAATCAGCCCCAGCATTTT
CASSTQGPNQPQHF
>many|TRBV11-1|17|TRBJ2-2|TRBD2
TGTGCCAGCAGCCCGAGCCCGGGACTAGCCTCTACCGGGGAGCTGTTTTTT
CASSPSPGLASTGELFF
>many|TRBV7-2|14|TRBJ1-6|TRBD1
TGTGCCAGCAGGGACAGGCGAGGCAATTCACCCCTCCACTTT
CASRDRRGNSPLHF
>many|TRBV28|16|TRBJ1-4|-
TGTGCCAGCAGTTCCACTGACGCGGTGGGGGGTGAAAAACTGTTTTTT
CASSSTDAVGGEKLFF
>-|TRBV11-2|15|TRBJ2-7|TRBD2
TGTGCCAGCAGCCCCGAATATGGGAGGGCCGGAAAGCAGTACTTC
CASSPEYGRAGKQYF
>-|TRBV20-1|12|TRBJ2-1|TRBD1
TGCAGTGTAGGGACAGTAGGGAATGAGCAGTTCTTC
CSVGTVGNEQFF
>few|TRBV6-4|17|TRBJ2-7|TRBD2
TGTGCCAGCACCCAGACAGGGACTAGCGGATTTTCCTACGAGCAGTACTTC
CASTQTGTSGFSYEQYF
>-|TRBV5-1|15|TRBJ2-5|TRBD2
TGCGCCAGCAGCACCGATACTAGCGGGGTGGAGACCCAGTACTTC
CASSTDTSGVETQYF
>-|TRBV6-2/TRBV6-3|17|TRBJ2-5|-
TGTGCCAGCAGTTACGTTGGGTCTTCGTGGGAACAAGAGACCCAGTACTTC
CASSYVGSSWEQETQYF
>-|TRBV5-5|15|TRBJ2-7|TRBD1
TGTGCCAGCAGCTTCGGGACAGGGGGCCACTACGAGCAGTACTTC
CASSFGTGGHYEQYF
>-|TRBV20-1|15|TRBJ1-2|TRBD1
TGCAGTGCTAGAGATGGGCGGGGACAGCTCTATGGCTACACCTTC
CSARDGRGQLYGYTF
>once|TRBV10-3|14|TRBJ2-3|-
TGTGCCATCAGTGAGTCCTCGGGCACAGATACGCAGTATTTT
CAISESSGTDTQYF
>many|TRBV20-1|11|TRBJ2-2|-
TGCAGTGCTAGCGACACCGGGGAGCTGTTTTTT
CSASDTGELFF
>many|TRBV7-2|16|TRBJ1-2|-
TGTGCCAGCAGCTTAGTCTCGGGCTTCCAGGGCTATGGCTACACCTTC
CASSLVSGFQGYGYTF
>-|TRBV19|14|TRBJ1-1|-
TGTGCCAGCGGGGAGGGGGTAATGAACACTGAAGCTTTCTTT
CASGEGVMNTEAFF
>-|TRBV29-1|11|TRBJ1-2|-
TGCATGGCCATTACGAACTATGGCTACACCTTC
CMAITNYGYTF
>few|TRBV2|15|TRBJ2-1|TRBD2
TGTGCCAGCAGTGACTTACTAGCGGGTCCCAATGAGCAGTTCTTC
CASSDLLAGPNEQFF
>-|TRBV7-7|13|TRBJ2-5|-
TGTGCTAGCAGCACACTTAGTTCGGAGACCCAGTACTTC
CASSTLSSETQYF
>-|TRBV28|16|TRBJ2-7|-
TGTGCCAGCACAAAAGGGCCCAGCGCGGTTTCCTACGAGCAGTACTTC
CASTKGPSAVSYEQYF
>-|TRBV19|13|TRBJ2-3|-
TGTGCCAGTGCGGGCATGGACACAGATACGCAGTATTTT
CASAGMDTDTQYF
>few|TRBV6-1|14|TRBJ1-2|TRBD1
TGTGCCAGCAGTACTGCGGGACAGGTCCATGGCTGCACCTTC
CASSTAGQVHGCTF
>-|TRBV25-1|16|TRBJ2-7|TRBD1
TGTGCCAGCAGTGAATATGGGGGACAGGGAACCTACGAGCAGTACTTC
CASSEYGGQGTYEQYF
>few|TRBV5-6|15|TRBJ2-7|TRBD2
TGTGCCAGCAGCTTGATCAGACTAGCGGTCCACGAGCAGTACTTC
CASSLIRLAVHEQYF
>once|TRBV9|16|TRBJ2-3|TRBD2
TGTGCCAGCAACACCGATAGCGGGTTCCGCACAGATACGCAGTATTTT
CASNTDSGFRTDTQYF
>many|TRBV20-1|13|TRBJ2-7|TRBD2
TGCAGTGCTTTGACTAGCGGGACGCGGGAGCAGTACTTC
CSALTSGTREQYF
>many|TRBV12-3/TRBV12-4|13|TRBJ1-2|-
TGTGCCAGCAGTTTAGACAGGGTTCGCGGCTACACCTTC
CASSLDRVRGYTF
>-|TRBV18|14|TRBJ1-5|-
TGTGCCAGCTCACCGGACAGCAGCCTTCAGCCCCAGCATTTT
CASSPDSSLQPQHF
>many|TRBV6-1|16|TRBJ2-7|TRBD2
TGTGCCAGCACCGGGACTAGCGGGGCCCATTATAGCGAGCAGTACTTC
CASTGTSGAHYSEQYF
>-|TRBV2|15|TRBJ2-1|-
TGTGCCAGCAGTGATCCCTCCTACAGGGAGGATGAGCAGTTCTTC
CASSDPSYREDEQFF
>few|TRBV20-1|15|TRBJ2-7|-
TGCAGTGCTAGAGATCCGCAGGGGTGGGCCTACGAGCAGTACTTC
CSARDPQGWAYEQYF
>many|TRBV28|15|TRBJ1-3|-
TGTGCCAGCAGTTGGCAGGGGCCGGGAGGAAACACCATATATTTT
CASSWQGPGGNTIYF
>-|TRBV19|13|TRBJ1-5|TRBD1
TGTGCCAGTTGGGACAGGGACGGTCAGCCCCAGCATTTT
CASWDRDGQPQHF
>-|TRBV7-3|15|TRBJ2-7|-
TGTGCCAGCAGCTTATTTGGAGGGGGAGGCGACGAGCAGTACTTC
CASSLFGGGGDEQYF
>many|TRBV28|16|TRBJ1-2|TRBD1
TGTGCCAGCAGCGGGACAGGGTTTGGCTCTAACTATGGCTACACCTTC
CASSGTGFGSNYGYTF
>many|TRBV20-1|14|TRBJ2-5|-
TGCAGTGCTACCTCCTGGGGGCGATATGAGACCCAGTACTTC
CSATSWGRYETQYF
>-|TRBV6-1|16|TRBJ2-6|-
TGTGCCAGCAGTGAATGGGGAAACTCTGGGGCCAACGTCCTGACTTTC
CASSEWGNSGANVLTF
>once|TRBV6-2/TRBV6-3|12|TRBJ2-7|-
TGTGCCGGCAGTTACCGAGGCTACGAGCAGTACTTC
CAGSYRGYEQYF
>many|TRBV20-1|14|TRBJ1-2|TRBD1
TGCAGTGCTAGAGAAGTAGGGGGCGGGGATGGCTACACCTTC
CSAREVGGGDGYTF
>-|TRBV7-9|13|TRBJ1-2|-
TGTGCCAGCAGCTTAGTGTCTATCTATGGCTACACCTTC
CASSLVSIYGYTF
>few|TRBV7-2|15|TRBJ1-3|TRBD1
TGTGCCAGCAGCTTGGGACAGGGATCTGGAAACACCATATATTTT
CASSLGQGSGNTIYF
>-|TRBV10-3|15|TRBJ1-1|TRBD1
TGTGCCATCAGTGAGTCGGACAGGGGGATCACTGAAGCTTTCTTT
CAISESDRGITEAFF